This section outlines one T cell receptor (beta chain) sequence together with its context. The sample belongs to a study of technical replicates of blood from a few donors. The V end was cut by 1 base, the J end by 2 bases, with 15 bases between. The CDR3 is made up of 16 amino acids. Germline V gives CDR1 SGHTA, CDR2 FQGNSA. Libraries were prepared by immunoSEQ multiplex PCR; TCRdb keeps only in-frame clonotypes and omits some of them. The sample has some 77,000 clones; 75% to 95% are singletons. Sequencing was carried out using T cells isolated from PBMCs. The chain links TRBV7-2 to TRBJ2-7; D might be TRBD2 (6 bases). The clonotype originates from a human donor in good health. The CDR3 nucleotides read TGTGCCAGCAGCTTAGAATTAGGGACTCTAACCTACGAGCAGTACTTC. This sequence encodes CASSLELGTLTYEQYF.